The clone carrying this TCR beta chain was counted only a few times. The data belong to a study of T cell repertoires in cytomegalovirus infection. The germline CDR1 and CDR2 sequences are MNHEY and SMNVEV (reference sequence). V was trimmed by 8 bases and J by 6 bases, leaving 17 bases between them. The CDR3 contains 14 residues. From the reads, TCRdb called clonotypes with MiXCR, one entry per CDR3 protein. The sample records 230,000 or so distinct CDR3 sequences, 17% being singletons. V gene TRBV27 combines with J gene TRBJ2-1; D perhaps matches TRBD2 (7 bases). The TCR sequence derives from a human donor in good health (CMV status not recorded). Some clones in this sample may be carry-over from other donors' samples. The sequencing sample was made of CD8+ T cells from PBMCs. The CDR3 loop reads CASAVGGLLNEQFF. CDR3 nucleotide sequence: TGTGCCAGCGCTGTGGGGGGGCTACTCAATGAGCAGTTCTTC.